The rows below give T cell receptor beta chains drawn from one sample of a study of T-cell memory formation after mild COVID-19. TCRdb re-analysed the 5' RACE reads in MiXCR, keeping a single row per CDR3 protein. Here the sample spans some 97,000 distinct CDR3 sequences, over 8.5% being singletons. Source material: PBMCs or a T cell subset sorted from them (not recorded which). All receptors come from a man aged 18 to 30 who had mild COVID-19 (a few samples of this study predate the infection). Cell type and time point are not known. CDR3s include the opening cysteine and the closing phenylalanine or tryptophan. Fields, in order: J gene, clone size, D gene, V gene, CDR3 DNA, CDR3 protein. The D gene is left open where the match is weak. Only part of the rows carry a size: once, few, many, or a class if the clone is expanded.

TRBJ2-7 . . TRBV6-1 TGTGCCAGCAGTGTTTTCGCGGGGAGCTCCTACGAGCAGTACTTC CASSVFAGSSYEQYF
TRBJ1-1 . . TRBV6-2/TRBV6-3 TGTGCCGGTAGGGGTGTCCGGGGCACTGAAGCTTTCTTT CAGRGVRGTEAFF
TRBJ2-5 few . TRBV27 TGTGCCAGCAGTCTTTCAGACCAAGAGACCCAGTACTTC CASSLSDQETQYF
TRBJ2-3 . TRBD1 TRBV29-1 TGCAGCGTAACAGGGGGATACACAGATACGCAGTATTTT CSVTGGYTDTQYF
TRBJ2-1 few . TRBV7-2 TGTGCCAGCTCCTGGGACCTATGGGAGCAGTTCTTC CASSWDLWEQFF
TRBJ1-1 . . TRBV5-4 TGTGCCAGCAGTGGGACACTGAACACTGAAGCTTTCTTT CASSGTLNTEAFF
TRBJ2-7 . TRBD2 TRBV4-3 TGCGCCAGCAGCTCGGGACTAGCGGATTCCTACGAGCAGTACTTC CASSSGLADSYEQYF
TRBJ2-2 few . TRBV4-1 TGCGCCAGCAGCCACCCCTCTCGGGGGCCGAACACCGGGGAGCTGTTTTTT CASSHPSRGPNTGELFF
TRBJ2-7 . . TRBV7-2 TGTGCCAGCAGCTTTAGAACGGGAGAGCAGAACTTC CASSFRTGEQNF
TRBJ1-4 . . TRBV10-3 TGTGCCATCAGGCCGGACAGCGGATTGGAACTGTTTTTT CAIRPDSGLELFF
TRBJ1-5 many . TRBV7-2 TGTGCCAGCAGCACCCGGGATTATCAGCCCCAGCATTTT CASSTRDYQPQHF
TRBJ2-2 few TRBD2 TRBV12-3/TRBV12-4 TGTGCCAGCGACGGCGGGGGCACCGGGGAGCTGTTTTTT CASDGGGTGELFF
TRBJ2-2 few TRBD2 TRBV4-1 TGCGCCAGCAGCCAAGTCGCGGGGGAGACCGGGGAGCTGTTTTTT CASSQVAGETGELFF
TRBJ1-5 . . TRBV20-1 TGCAGTGCTCACGATGATAGCAATCAGCCCCAGCATTTT CSAHDDSNQPQHF
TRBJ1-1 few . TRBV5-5 TGTGCCAGCAGCTTGGGACTGGGGGGCACTGAAGCTTTCTTT CASSLGLGGTEAFF
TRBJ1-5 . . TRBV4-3 TGCGCCAGCAGCCACCGGGTGGAGGGGGGACAGCCCCAGCATTTT CASSHRVEGGQPQHF
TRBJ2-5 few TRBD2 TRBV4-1 TGCGCCAGCAGCCTGGACTCGCGGGGGGGAGAGACCCAGTACTTC CASSLDSRGGETQYF
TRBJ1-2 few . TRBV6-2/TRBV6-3 TGTGCCAGCAGTACTCGGAAGGGGAGGCGAATAAGCTACACCTTC CASSTRKGRRISYTF
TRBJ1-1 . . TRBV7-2 TGTGCCAGCAGCTTAGGGTTGACTGAAGCTTTCTTT CASSLGLTEAFF
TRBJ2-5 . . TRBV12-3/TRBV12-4 TGTGCCAGCAGTTTAGCGGGGGGGCGGGAGACCCAGTACTTC CASSLAGGRETQYF
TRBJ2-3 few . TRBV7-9 TGTGTCAGCAGCTTAGCGACAGAGTTAGGAGGAGGCACAGATACGCAGTATTTT CVSSLATELGGGTDTQYF
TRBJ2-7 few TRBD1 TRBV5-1 TGCGCCATCTACAACAGGGGGATCTACGAGCAGTACTTC CAIYNRGIYEQYF
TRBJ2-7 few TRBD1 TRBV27 TGTGCCAGCAGTCTGGCAGGGGGCGACTACGAGCAGTACTTC CASSLAGGDYEQYF
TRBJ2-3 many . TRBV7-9 TGTGCCAGCAGCTTACTCGGTGCGGATACGCAGTATTTT CASSLLGADTQYF
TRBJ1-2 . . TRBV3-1 TGTGCCAGCAGCCAAGTATCCCCTCGGGATGGCTACACCTTC CASSQVSPRDGYTF
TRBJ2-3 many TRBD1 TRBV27 TGTGCCAGCAGTTACCCGACAGGGGGTACGCAGTATTTT CASSYPTGGTQYF
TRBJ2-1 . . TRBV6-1 TGTGCCGTCCATAAGGGGAGCAGCTCCTACAATGAGCAGTTCTTC CAVHKGSSSYNEQFF
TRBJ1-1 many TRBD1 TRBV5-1 TGCGCCAGCAGCGACGGGACAGGTCTCATGAACACTGAAGCTTTCTTT CASSDGTGLMNTEAFF
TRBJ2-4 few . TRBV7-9 TGTGCCAGCAGCTTCGCCCGAGCCAAAAACATTCAGTACTTC CASSFARAKNIQYF
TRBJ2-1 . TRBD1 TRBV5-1 TGCGCCAGCAATAAGGGACAGAGCTCCTACAATGAGCAGTTCTTC CASNKGQSSYNEQFF
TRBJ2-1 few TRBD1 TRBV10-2 TGCGCCAGCAGTGATCTTACAGGGGGGAGATACAATGAGCAGTTCTTC CASSDLTGGRYNEQFF
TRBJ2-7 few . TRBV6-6 TGTGCCAGCAGTTACAATGGAGAGCAGTACTTC CASSYNGEQYF
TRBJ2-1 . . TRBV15 TGTGCCACCAGCAGTGGGTCTCTGCGCAGCAATGAGCAGTTCTTC CATSSGSLRSNEQFF
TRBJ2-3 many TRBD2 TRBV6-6 TGTGCCAGCAGTTATACTAGCGGGGCGATCACAGATACGCAGTATTTT CASSYTSGAITDTQYF
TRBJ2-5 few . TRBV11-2 TGTGCCAGCACCCAGGGGGGGTACCAAGAGACCCAGTACTTC CASTQGGYQETQYF
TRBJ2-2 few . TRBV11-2 TGTGCCAGCAGCTTCCGGGGGCCCGGGGAGCTGTTTTTT CASSFRGPGELFF
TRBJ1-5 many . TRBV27 TGTGCCAGCAGTTTTAGGGGGAGCAATCAGCCCCAGCATTTT CASSFRGSNQPQHF
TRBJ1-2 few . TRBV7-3 TGTGCCAGCAGCGCCGACAATAACTATGGCTACACCTTC CASSADNNYGYTF
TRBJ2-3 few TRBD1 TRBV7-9 TGTGCCAGCAGCTTGGGGACAGGGGATACGCAGTATTTT CASSLGTGDTQYF
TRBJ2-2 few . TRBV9 TGTGCCAGCAGCACTGAGGCATCCGGAGGCGGGGAGCTGTTTTTT CASSTEASGGGELFF
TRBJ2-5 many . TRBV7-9 TGTGCCAGCAGCTTAGGCGGGACGTGGGAGACCCAGTACTTC CASSLGGTWETQYF